What follows are 13 T cell receptor beta chains derived from one specimen sequenced in a study of blood T cell repertoires in COVID-19. Sequencing used immunoSEQ multiplex PCR; TCRdb keeps in-frame clones, though not all of them. This table holds about 180,000 clones, approximately 84% found once. The material sequenced was peripheral blood. The receptors originated from a human donor in a cohort sampled during active COVID-19.

The CDR3 sequence is CASSEERLNTGELFF. The CDR3 nucleotides are TGTGCCAGCAGTGAAGAGCGGCTAAACACCGGGGAGCTGTTTTTT. V usage is TRBV2 and J usage is TRBJ2-2, with D perhaps matching TRBD2 (5 bases). Trimming pared 1 base from V and 2 bases from J, leaving 8 bases between. The germline gives CDR1 SNHLY, CDR2 FYNNEI. The CDR3 runs 15 residues.

The chain is built from TRBV6-2 or TRBV6-3 and TRBJ2-2; D possibly corresponds to TRBD1 (6 bases). This CDR3 has 16 amino acids. Trimming removed 0 bases at V and 3 bases at J, with 11 bases between. CDR1 and CDR2 from the germline V gene are MNHEY and SVGEGT. The CDR3 DNA is TGTGCCAGCAGTTACTCGGTGGGGGCGGACACCGGGGAGCTGTTTTTT. It encodes CASSYSVGADTGELFF.

The chain carries TRBV19 and TRBJ1-6; D is unclear. CDR3 length: 15 residues. The germline V gene has CDR1 LNHDA and CDR2 SQIVND (reference sequence). The V gene lost 1 base and the J gene lost 9 bases, with 13 bases spanning the gap. The CDR3 here is CASSIVRQEGSPLHF. DNA of the CDR3: TGTGCCAGTAGTATAGTTCGCCAGGAGGGTTCACCCCTCCACTTT.

V is TRBV27 and J is TRBJ1-2; no clear D. CDR1 is MNHEY and CDR2 is SMNVEV in the germline V gene (reference sequence). V lost 5 bases and J 3 bases, leaving 16 bases between the germline ends. The length of the CDR3 is 15 residues. CDR3 protein: CASSRTFRLDYGYTF. DNA for the CDR3: TGTGCCAGCAGTAGAACCTTCAGGTTAGACTATGGCTACACCTTC.

J is TRBJ2-2 and V is TRBV6-4, with TRBD1 as a possible D gene (6 bases). V lost 0 bases and J 7 bases, leaving 12 bases between the germline ends. This CDR3 is built from 15 residues. Germline CDR1 reads MRHNA; CDR2 reads SNTAGT. The CDR3 sequence is CASSDSRGGIGELFF. The DNA of the CDR3 is TGTGCCAGCAGTGACTCGAGAGGGGGTATCGGGGAGCTGTTTTTT.

This rearrangement joins TRBV30 to TRBJ2-7; 7 nucleotides agree with TRBD2. V was pared by 2 bases and J by 6 bases, with 7 bases of the junction left unmatched. The CDR3 totals 13 residues. CDR1 GTSNPN and CDR2 SVGIG come from the germline V gene (reference sequence). The CDR3 nucleotides are TGTGCCTGGAGTACGAAGGGACTACGCGAGCAGTACTTC. The encoded protein is CAWSTKGLREQYF.

This clone was detected ten times or more. The rearrangement uses TRBV6-6 and TRBJ2-3; TRBD2 aligns across 11 bases. The V gene end was trimmed by 1 base and the J gene end by 5 bases; junction bases not matched to a gene: 2. CDR3 size: 15 residues. Germline-derived CDR1 and CDR2 are MNHNY and SVGAGI (reference sequence). The CDR3 DNA is TGTGCCAGCAGTTACTTAGCGGGGGGGATAGATACGCAGTATTTT. It is translated as CASSYLAGGIDTQYF.

This chain links TRBV6-1 with TRBJ2-7; D possibly corresponds to TRBD2 (5 bases). The germline V and J ends were trimmed by 2 bases and 3 bases, with 17 bases remaining between them. CDR3 length equals 16 residues. Germline assignment: CDR1 MNHNS and CDR2 SASEGT. The CDR3 loop is CASSERAEAVGYEQYF. The CDR3 nucleotides are TGTGCCAGCAGTGAACGGGCCGAAGCGGTCGGCTACGAGCAGTACTTC.

The CDR3 DNA is TGTGCCAGCAGTTCACGGCAGGGTTTCGACACTGAAGCTTTCTTT. Its protein product is CASSSRQGFDTEAFF. The chain links TRBV6-6 to TRBJ1-1; tentative D call: TRBD1 (5 bases). CDR3 length equals 15 residues. Germline V gene lookup returns CDR1 MNHNY and CDR2 SVGAGI (reference sequence). Trimming removed 4 bases from V and 3 bases from J, with 15 bases in between.

V usage is TRBV11-2 and J usage is TRBJ2-3; D is undetermined. Germline loops: CDR1 SGHAT, CDR2 FQNNGV. The ends were cut back, 1 base at V and 14 bases at J, with 13 bases in the middle. CDR3 size: 12 residues. The CDR3 sequence is CASSLVDGLRYF. CDR3 nucleotides: TGTGCCAGCAGCTTAGTCGACGGGTTGCGGTATTTT. Full variable domain (remainder filled in from reference TRBV11-2 and TRBJ2-3): EAGVAQSPRYKIIEKRQSVAFWCNPISGHATLYWYQQILGQGPKLLIQFQNNGVVDDSQLPKDRFSAERLKGVDSTLKIQPAKLEDSAVYLCASSLVDGLRYFGPGTRLTVL.

V is TRBV28 and J is TRBJ2-7; 13 nucleotides line up with TRBD2. Germline assignment: CDR1 MDHEN and CDR2 SYDVKM. V lost 5 bases and J lost 7; bases outside the gene matches: 17. The length of the CDR3 is 18 residues. CDR3 bases: TGTGCCAGCAGTCTAGCGGGACTAGCGGGGACCAGCCTGGAGGAGCAGTACTTC. Translation gives CASSLAGLAGTSLEEQYF.

V usage is TRBV5-1 and J usage is TRBJ1-1, with a possible D match to TRBD1 (5 bases). CDR1 is SGHRS, CDR2 YFSETQ, per germline. The CDR3 sequence is 15 residues long. V was clipped by 0 bases and J by 1 base, with 10 bases between them. For the CDR3, the DNA is TGCGCCAGCAGCTTGGACGGGGGGAGGAACACTGAAGCTTTCTTT. Its translation is CASSLDGGRNTEAFF.

A few counts support this clone. The chain employs TRBV3-1 (or the pseudogene TRBV3-2) and TRBJ1-1; D not certain. Trimming shortened V by 4 bases and J by 11 bases, and 14 bases separated the two germline ends. This CDR3 comprises 12 residues. Germline values: CDR1 LGHDT, CDR2 YNNKEL (reference sequence). CDR3 DNA sequence: TGTGCCAGCAGCCGGCAGCGGGATGGGGCTTTCTTT. Protein product: CASSRQRDGAFF.